The clone carrying this TCR beta chain has a handful of counts. The germline CDR1 and CDR2 sequences are GTSNPN and SVGIG (reference sequence). The V segment lost 2 bases and the J segment 7 bases; nucleotides outside the gene matches: 8. This CDR3 region has 14 residues. The entry originates in a study of blood T cell repertoires in COVID-19. How the authors handled the data: Reference gene primer amplification yielded estimated nucleated cell counts. Using immunoSEQ multiplex PCR, the repertoire was profiled, and TCRdb retains in-frame clones only, with some absent. From that table come the V and J calls and clone size; the DNA was used to work out D and trimming. The table includes fewer than 250,000 clones, about 85% detected once.

The sequencing input was peripheral blood. The source of this sequence is a man in his forties with acute or convalescent COVID-19. The chain uses TRBV30 and TRBJ2-1, with 7 bases that match TRBD2. The CDR3 protein is CAWSQASGRNEQFF. Written as DNA, the CDR3 is TGTGCCTGGAGTCAGGCTAGCGGAAGAAATGAGCAGTTCTTC.